This TCR beta chain was observed in a study of blood T cell repertoires in COVID-19. As for the study in general: The cDNA or gDNA used as material had been derived from T cells, B-cell-depleted T cells, or PBMCs.

Per the authors' pipeline: Reference gene primer amplification gave estimated nucleated cell counts. The repertoire was sequenced with immunoSEQ multiplex PCR; TCRdb's copy has only in-frame clones and lacks some. The V and J calls and clone size come from that table; D and trimming were worked out from the DNA. The sample records around 120,000 clones, almost 90% being singletons. The germline CDR1 and CDR2 sequences are LNHDA and SQIVND (reference sequence). This CDR3 has 14 residues. Trimming pared 6 bases from V and 4 bases from J, leaving 15 bases between. Patients at the Seattle site were enrolled during active infection and followed longitudinally.

The chain recombines TRBV19 with TRBJ1-1; maybe TRBD1 (6 bases). The sample taken for sequencing was peripheral blood. This TCR was sampled from a woman aged 60-70 years with COVID-19, enrolled during active disease. The CDR3 region is CASSNIARGTEAFF. CDR3 nucleotides: TGTGCCAGTAGCAACATCGCCAGGGGCACTGAAGCTTTCTTT. The whole variable domain, filled in from reference TRBV19 and TRBJ1-1, reads DGGITQSPKYLFRKEGQNVTLSCEQNLNHDAMYWYRQDPGQGLRLIYYSQIVNDFQKGDIAEGYSVSREKKESFPLTVTSAQKNPTAFYLCASSNIARGTEAFFGQGTRLTVV.